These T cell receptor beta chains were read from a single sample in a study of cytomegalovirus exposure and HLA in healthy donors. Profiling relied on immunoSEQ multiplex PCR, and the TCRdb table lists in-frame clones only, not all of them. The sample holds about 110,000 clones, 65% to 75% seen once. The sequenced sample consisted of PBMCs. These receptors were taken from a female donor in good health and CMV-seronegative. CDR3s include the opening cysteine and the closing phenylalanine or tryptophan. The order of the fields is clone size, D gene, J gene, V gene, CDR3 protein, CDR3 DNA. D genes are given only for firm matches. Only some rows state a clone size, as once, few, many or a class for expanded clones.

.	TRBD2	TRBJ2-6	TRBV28	CASSKPRTSLPGANVLTF	TGTGCCAGCAGTAAACCCCGGACTAGCCTCCCTGGGGCCAACGTCCTGACTTTC
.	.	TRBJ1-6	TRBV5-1	CASSGATGYNSPLHF	TGCGCCAGCAGCGGAGCAACAGGGTACAATTCACCCCTCCACTTT
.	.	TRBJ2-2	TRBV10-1	CASSESTRGPTGELFF	TGCGCCAGCAGTGAGTCGACTAGAGGTCCCACCGGGGAGCTGTTTTTT
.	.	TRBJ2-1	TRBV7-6	CASSVAYEQFF	TGTGCCAGCAGCGTGGCCTATGAGCAGTTCTTC
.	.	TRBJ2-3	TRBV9	CASSSTGVAFTDTQYF	TGTGCCAGCAGCTCTACAGGCGTCGCATTCACAGATACGCAGTATTTT
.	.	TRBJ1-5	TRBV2	CASTLTRHSNQPQHF	TGTGCCAGCACACTGACCAGGCATAGCAATCAGCCCCAGCATTTT
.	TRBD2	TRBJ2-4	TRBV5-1	CASSPTSGGFKNIQYF	TGCGCCAGCAGCCCGACTAGCGGGGGTTTCAAAAACATTCAGTACTTC
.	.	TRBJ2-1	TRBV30	CAWGAYNEQFF	TGTGCCTGGGGAGCCTACAATGAGCAGTTCTTC
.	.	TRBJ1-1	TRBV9	CASSVTEGGGPYTEAFF	TGTGCCAGCAGCGTAACGGAGGGTGGGGGTCCTTACACTGAAGCTTTCTTT
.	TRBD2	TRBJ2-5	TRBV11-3	CASSGGLAGLQETQYF	TGTGCCAGCAGCGGAGGACTAGCGGGACTTCAAGAGACCCAGTACTTC
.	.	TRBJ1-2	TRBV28	CASSFGYRNYGYTF	TGTGCCAGCAGTTTTGGATACAGGAACTATGGCTACACCTTC
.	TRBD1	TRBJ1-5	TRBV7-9	CASSPASGQANQPQHF	TGTGCCAGCAGCCCCGCCTCGGGACAGGCCAATCAGCCCCAGCATTTT
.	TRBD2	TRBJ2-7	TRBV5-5	CASSLELALAEQYF	TGTGCCAGCAGCTTAGAACTAGCGTTGGCCGAGCAGTACTTC
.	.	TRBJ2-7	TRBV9	CASSEGLGPVEQYF	TGTGCCAGCAGCGAGGGTCTGGGGCCCGTCGAGCAGTACTTC
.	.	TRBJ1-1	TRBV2	CASSVGPRQGTEAFF	TGTGCCAGCAGTGTCGGACCCCGTCAGGGCACTGAAGCTTTCTTT
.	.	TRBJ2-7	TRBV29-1	CSVEQGEGYEQYF	TGCAGCGTTGAACAGGGTGAAGGGTACGAGCAGTACTTC
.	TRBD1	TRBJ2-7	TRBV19	CASSMDRGSEQYF	TGTGCCAGTAGTATGGACAGGGGGAGCGAGCAGTACTTC
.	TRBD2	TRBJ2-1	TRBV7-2	CASSLELAGYNEQFF	TGTGCCAGCAGCTTAGAACTAGCGGGATACAATGAGCAGTTCTTC
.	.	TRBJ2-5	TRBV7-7	CASSTNLGETQYF	TGTGCCAGCAGCACTAATCTCGGGGAGACCCAGTACTTC
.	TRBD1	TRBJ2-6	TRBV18	CASSPLRDRVPGANVLTF	TGTGCCAGCTCACCATTACGGGACAGGGTACCTGGGGCCAACGTCCTGACTTTC
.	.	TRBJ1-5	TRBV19	CASSTGEVYQPQHF	TGTGCCAGTAGTACGGGGGAGGTATATCAGCCCCAGCATTTT
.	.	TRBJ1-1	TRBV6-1	CASSEPSGGYTEAFF	TGTGCCAGCAGTGAACCCTCGGGGGGTTACACTGAAGCTTTCTTT
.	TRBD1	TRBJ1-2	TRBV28	CASSTLQGAGGYTF	TGTGCCAGCAGTACCCTACAGGGGGCTGGTGGCTACACCTTC
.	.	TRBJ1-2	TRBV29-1	CSAEADWGYTF	TGCAGCGCCGAGGCGGACTGGGGCTACACCTTC
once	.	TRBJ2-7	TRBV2	CASSPTSYEQYF	TGTGCCAGCAGTCCTACTTCCTACGAGCAGTACTTC
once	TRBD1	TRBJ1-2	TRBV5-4	CASSLWAGGGYTF	TGTGCCAGCAGCTTGTGGGCAGGGGGAGGCTACACCTTC
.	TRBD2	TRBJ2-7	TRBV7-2	CASSSRLANEQYF	TGTGCCAGCAGCTCCCGACTAGCGAACGAGCAGTACTTC
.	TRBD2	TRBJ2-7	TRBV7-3	CASSLDSSGGYEQYF	TGTGCCAGCAGCTTAGATTCCAGCGGGGGTTACGAGCAGTACTTC
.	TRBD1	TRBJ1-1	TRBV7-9	CASRPTGGYTEAFF	TGTGCCAGCAGACCTACAGGGGGCTATACTGAAGCTTTCTTT
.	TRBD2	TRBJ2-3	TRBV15	CATSREGRGGDTQYF	TGTGCCACCAGCAGGGAAGGACGGGGGGGAGATACGCAGTATTTT
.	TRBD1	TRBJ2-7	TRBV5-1	CASRPRDRGNYEQYF	TGCGCCAGCAGACCGAGGGACAGGGGGAACTACGAGCAGTACTTC
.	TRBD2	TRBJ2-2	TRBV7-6	CASSPGTSGKLYAGELFF	TGTGCCAGCAGCCCGGGGACTAGCGGGAAACTCTACGCCGGGGAGCTGTTTTTT
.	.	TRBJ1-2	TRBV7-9	CASSARTGQGGYTF	TGTGCCAGCAGCGCGCGAACAGGGCAAGGAGGCTACACCTTC
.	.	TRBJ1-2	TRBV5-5	CASSQGVVNYGYTF	TGTGCCAGCAGCCAAGGAGTTGTGAACTATGGCTACACCTTC
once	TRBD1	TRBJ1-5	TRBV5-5	CASSSDREYYSNQPQHF	TGTGCCAGCAGCTCGGACAGGGAATACTATAGCAATCAGCCCCAGCATTTT
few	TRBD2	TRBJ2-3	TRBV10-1	CASSESGAATDTQYF	TGCGCCAGCAGTGAAAGCGGGGCGGCGACAGATACGCAGTATTTT
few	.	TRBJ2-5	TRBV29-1	CSVESETQYF	TGCAGCGTTGAGTCGGAGACCCAGTACTTC
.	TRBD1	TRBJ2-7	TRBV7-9	CASCITGGLNEQYF	TGTGCCAGCTGCATCACAGGGGGCCTCAACGAGCAGTACTTC
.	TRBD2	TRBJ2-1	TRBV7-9	CASSPSSGSYNEQFF	TGTGCCAGCAGCCCTAGTAGCGGGAGCTACAATGAGCAGTTCTTC
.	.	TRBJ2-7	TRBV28	CASSLVGRSSYEQYF	TGTGCCAGCAGTTTAGTTGGCCGAAGCTCCTACGAGCAGTACTTC
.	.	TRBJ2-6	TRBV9	CASSVGGSGANVLTF	TGTGCCAGCAGCGTAGGAGGGTCTGGGGCCAACGTCCTGACTTTC
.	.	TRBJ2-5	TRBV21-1	CASSPPGLAGGPGETQYF	TGTGCCAGCAGCCCCCCAGGACTAGCGGGAGGGCCAGGAGAGACCCAGTACTTC
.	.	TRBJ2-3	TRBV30	CAWSVGPFTGTYTDTQYF	TGTGCCTGGAGTGTAGGCCCCTTTACCGGGACTTACACAGATACGCAGTATTTT
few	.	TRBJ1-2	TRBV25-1	CASSNTYGYTF	TGTGCCAGCAGCAACACCTATGGCTACACCTTC
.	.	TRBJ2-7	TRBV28	CATRDSYKQYF	TGTGCCACCCGAGACAGCTACAAGCAGTACTTC
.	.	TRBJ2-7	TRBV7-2	CASSPAGQFPYEQYF	TGTGCCAGCAGCCCCGCTGGGCAGTTCCCCTACGAGCAGTACTTC
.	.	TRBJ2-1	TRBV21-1	CASSKGQDSRVNEQFF	TGTGCCAGCAGCAAAGGGCAGGACAGTAGGGTGAATGAGCAGTTCTTC
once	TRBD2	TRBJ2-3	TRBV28	CASSSKREGPTDTQYF	TGTGCCAGCAGTTCAAAGCGGGAGGGCCCCACAGATACGCAGTATTTT
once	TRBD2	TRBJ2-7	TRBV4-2	CASSWGTSGTYEQYF	TGTGCCAGCAGCTGGGGGACTAGCGGAACCTACGAGCAGTACTTC
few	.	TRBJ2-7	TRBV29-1	CSGLDSYEQYF	TGCAGCGGATTGGACAGCTACGAGCAGTACTTC
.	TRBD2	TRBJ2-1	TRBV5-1	CASSPTAGFGEQFF	TGCGCCAGCAGCCCGACAGCGGGATTTGGTGAGCAGTTCTTC
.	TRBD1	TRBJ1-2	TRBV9	CASSQSGGADHYGYTF	TGTGCCAGCAGCCAGTCAGGGGGAGCCGATCACTATGGCTACACCTTC